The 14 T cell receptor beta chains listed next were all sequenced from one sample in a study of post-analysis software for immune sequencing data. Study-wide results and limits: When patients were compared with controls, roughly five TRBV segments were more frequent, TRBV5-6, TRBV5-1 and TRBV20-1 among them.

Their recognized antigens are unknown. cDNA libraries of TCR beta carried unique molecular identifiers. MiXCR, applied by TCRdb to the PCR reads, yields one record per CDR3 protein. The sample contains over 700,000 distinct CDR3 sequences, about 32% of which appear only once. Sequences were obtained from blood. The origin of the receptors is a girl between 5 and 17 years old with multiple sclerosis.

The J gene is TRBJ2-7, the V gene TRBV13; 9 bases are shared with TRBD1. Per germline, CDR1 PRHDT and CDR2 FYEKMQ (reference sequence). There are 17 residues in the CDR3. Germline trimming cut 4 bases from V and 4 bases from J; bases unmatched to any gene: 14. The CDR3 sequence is CASSYKAGLGQGYEQYF. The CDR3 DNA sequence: TGTGCCAGCAGCTACAAGGCGGGGTTGGGACAGGGATACGAGCAGTACTTC. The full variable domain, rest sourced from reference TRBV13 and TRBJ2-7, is AAGVIQSPRHLIKEKRETATLKCYPIPRHDTVYWYQQGPGQDPQFLISFYEKMQSDKGSIPDRFSAQQFSDYHSELNMSSLELGDSALYFCASSYKAGLGQGYEQYFGPGTRLTVT.

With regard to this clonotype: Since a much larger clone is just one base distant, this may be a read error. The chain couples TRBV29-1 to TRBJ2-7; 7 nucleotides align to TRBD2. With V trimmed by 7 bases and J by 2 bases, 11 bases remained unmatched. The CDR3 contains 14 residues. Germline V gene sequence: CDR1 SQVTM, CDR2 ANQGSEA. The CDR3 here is CSAVAGDSPYEQYF. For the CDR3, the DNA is TGCAGCGCCGTGGCGGGAGACAGTCCCTACGAGCAGTACTTC.

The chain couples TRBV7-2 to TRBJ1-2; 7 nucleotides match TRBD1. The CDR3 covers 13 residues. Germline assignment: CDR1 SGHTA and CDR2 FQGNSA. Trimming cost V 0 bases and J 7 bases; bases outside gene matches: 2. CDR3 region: CASSLAQGIGYTF. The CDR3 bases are TGTGCCAGCAGCTTAGCACAGGGGATTGGCTACACCTTC.

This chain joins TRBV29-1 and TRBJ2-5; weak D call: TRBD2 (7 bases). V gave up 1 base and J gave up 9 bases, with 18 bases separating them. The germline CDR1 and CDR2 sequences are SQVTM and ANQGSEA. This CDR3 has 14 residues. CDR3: CSVEVAGGGGSQYF. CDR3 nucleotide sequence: TGCAGCGTTGAAGTGGCAGGCGGGGGCGGGTCCCAGTACTTC.

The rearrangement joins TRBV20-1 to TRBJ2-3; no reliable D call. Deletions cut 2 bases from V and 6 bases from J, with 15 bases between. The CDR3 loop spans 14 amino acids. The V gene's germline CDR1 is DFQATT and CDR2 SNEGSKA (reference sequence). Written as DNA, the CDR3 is TGCAGTGCTAGAATCGTCGTGGGTGGCGATACGCAGTATTTT. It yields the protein CSARIVVGGDTQYF.

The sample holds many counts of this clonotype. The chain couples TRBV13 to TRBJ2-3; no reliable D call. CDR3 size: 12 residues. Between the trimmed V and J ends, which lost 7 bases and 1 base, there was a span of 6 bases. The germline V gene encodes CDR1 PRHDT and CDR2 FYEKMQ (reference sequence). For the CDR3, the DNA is TGTGCCAGCACCGTACGCACAGATACGCAGTATTTT. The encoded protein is CASTVRTDTQYF. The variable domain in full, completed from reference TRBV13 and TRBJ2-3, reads AAGVIQSPRHLIKEKRETATLKCYPIPRHDTVYWYQQGPGQDPQFLISFYEKMQSDKGSIPDRFSAQQFSDYHSELNMSSLELGDSALYFCASTVRTDTQYFGPGTRLTVL.

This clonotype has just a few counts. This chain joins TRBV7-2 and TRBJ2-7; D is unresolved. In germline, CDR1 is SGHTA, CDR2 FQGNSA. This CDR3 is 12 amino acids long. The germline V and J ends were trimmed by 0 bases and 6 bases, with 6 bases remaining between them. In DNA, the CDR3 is TGTGCCAGCAGCTTAGCACAACTCGAGCAGTACTTC. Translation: CASSLAQLEQYF.

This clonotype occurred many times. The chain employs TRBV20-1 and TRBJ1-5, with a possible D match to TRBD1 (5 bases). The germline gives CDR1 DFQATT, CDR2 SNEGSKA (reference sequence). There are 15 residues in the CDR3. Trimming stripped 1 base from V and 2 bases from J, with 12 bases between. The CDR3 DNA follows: TGCAGTGCTAGAGTCGGGGCTTTGGGCAATCAGCCCCAGCATTTT. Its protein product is CSARVGALGNQPQHF.

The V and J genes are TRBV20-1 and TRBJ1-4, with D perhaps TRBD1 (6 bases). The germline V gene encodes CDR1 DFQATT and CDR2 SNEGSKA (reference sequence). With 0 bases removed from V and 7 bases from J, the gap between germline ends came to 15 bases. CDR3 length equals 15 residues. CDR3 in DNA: TGCAGTGCTAGAGATTTGGGGGGCGTCGGTGAAAAACTGTTTTTT. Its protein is CSARDLGGVGEKLFF.

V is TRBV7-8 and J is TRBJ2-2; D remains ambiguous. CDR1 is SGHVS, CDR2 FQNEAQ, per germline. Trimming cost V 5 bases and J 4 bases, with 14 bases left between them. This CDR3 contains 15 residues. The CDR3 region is CASSADGSFTGELFF. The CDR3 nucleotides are TGTGCCAGCAGCGCCGACGGTTCGTTCACCGGGGAGCTGTTTTTT.

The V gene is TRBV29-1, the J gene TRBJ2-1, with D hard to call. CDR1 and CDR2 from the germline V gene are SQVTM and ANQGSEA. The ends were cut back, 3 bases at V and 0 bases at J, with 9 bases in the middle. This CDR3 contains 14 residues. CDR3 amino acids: CSVDAPRSYNEQFF. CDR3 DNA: TGCAGCGTTGACGCGCCTCGCTCCTACAATGAGCAGTTCTTC.

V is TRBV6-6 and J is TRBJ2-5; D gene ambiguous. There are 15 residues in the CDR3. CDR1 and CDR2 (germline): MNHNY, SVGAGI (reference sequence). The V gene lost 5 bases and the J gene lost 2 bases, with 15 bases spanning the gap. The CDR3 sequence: CASSHYVEPQETQYF. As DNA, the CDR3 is TGTGCCAGCAGTCATTACGTTGAGCCTCAAGAGACCCAGTACTTC.

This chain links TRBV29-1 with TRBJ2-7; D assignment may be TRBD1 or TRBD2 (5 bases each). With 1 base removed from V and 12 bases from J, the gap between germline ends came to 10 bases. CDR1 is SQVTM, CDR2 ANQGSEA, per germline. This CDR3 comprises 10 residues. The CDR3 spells CSVEGGTPYF. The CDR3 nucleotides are TGCAGCGTTGAAGGTGGGACCCCGTACTTC.

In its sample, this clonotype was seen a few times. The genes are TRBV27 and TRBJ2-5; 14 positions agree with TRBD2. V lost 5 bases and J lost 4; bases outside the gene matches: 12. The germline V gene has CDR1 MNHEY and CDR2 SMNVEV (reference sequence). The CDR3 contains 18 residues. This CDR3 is CASSAVTSGGASRETQYF. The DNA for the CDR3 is TGTGCCAGCAGTGCGGTGACTAGCGGGGGGGCGAGCAGAGAGACCCAGTACTTC.